This record looks at one T cell receptor (beta chain) sequence and its context. This clonotype showed up just a few times. Its recognized antigen is unknown. The sample holds no much larger clone one base away, and base qualities are not on file. This entry comes from a study of blood T cells in healthy people across ages (dated by TCRdb to about 2015). General notes on the study: In model experiments, template switching captured roughly one uniquely barcoded TCR beta cDNA molecule for every two T cells. The study measured age-related changes in TCR beta repertoire diversity using deep sequencing normalized with unique cDNA molecular identifiers. The donors were split into four age groups: young (average about 16 years), middle-aged (39), aged (more than 55) and long-lived (approximately 80). To avoid experimental bias, donors of different ages were randomly spread across the sequencing lanes. The study analyzed two additional independent replicas of 1 million unique cDNA reads from the same blood draw for two donors, one aged 18 to 29 and one aged 80 or older. Here is what the overall study found, with its caveats: Because profiling used bulk unsorted PBMCs, naive and antigen-experienced compartments could not be compared conclusively. The long-lived group showed more naive CD4+ T cells, fewer expanded clones and increased TCR diversity than the aged group, suggesting age selection. A strong correlation was found between observed TCR beta diversity and the percentage of naive T cells measured by flow cytometry. Donor CMV infection status was unknown, potentially confounding age-related changes in expanded clonotypes. Estimates of total diversity from one million sequenced T cells were regarded as lower bounds and underestimates. As age increased, observed TCR beta diversity per million T cells dropped in a roughly linear way, and a significant reduction was already evident by age 40.

The library was made by 5' RACE. The listed sequencing device is Illumina HiSeq 2500. A second PCR of roughly 6 to 12 cycles was performed with a sample-barcoded 5' primer and a J-beta primer mix. A unique molecular identifier was introduced onto each TCR beta cDNA molecule by a template-switch 5' adaptor carrying 12 random nucleotides. Each sample yielded at least 3 million CDR3-containing paired-end reads. The Mint cDNA synthesis kit, primed by a TRBC-specific oligonucleotide, was used to synthesize first-strand cDNA from all RNA. Following uracil-DNA glycosylase treatment, all cDNA underwent a first 18-cycle PCR with the universal primers M1SS and BC2_uni_R. On the authors' methods: For normalization, 1 million high-quality reads were randomly selected from each sample, with every read carrying a distinct molecular identifier. Instead of being binned into consensus sequences, reads with shared molecular identifiers were discarded. CDR3 identification, clonotype clustering and error correction used MiTCR with a Q25 quality threshold and the strictest error-elimination algorithm. A nonparametric unseen species model using Euler transformation provided a lower-bound estimate of total TCR beta diversity. TCRdb took the public reads, trimmed them with fastp at Q25, ran MiXCR for clone calling and kept in-frame beta chains. Each CDR3 protein gets just one entry, which takes the most common genes and DNA from the rows behind it. TCRdb's processing, not the authors', yielded these V and J calls. The sample yields approximately 730,000 distinct CDR3 sequences; about 40% were counted once. The ten most abundant clones make up 20% to 25% of the sample.

The approximately 41 donors, aged roughly 6 to 90 years, were systemically healthy Caucasian individuals from Russia. Each donor gave ten milliliters of peripheral blood, drawn into EDTA-treated Vacutainer tubes. Ficoll-Paque density-gradient centrifugation was used to isolate PBMCs, with at least 6.5 million per sample. Trizol reagent was used to extract total RNA from PBMCs, with at least 5 micrograms per sample. For every donor, flow cytometry on a PBMC aliquot measured the percentage of naive CD45RAhigh/CD27high T cells. The sample taken for sequencing was blood. The TCR originated in a woman in her sixties in good health.

CDR3 loop: CSARATGSSYEQYF. The nucleotides are TGCAGTGCTAGAGCCACGGGAAGCTCCTACGAGCAGTACTTC. This receptor chain uses TRBV20-1 and TRBJ2-7, and possibly TRBD2, on 5 matching bases. Relative to germline, V is 1 base shorter and J is 0 bases shorter, with 10 bases between their ends. Reading from cysteine to phenylalanine, the CDR3 counts 14 amino acids. The entry retains the CDR3 DNA only, 42 bases that are in frame from base 1. CDR1 and CDR2 were assigned from the germline V gene (reference sequence) as DFQATT and SNEGSKA.